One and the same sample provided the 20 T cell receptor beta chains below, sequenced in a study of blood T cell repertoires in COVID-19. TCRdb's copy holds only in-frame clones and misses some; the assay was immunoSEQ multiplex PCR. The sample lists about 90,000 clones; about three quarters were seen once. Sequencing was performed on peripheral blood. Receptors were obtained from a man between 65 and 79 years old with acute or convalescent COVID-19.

The CDR3 is CASSLGQMNYGYTF. As DNA, the CDR3 is TGTGCCAGCAGCTTAGGACAGATGAACTATGGCTACACCTTC. This rearrangement joins TRBV7-8 to TRBJ1-2; perhaps TRBD1 as D (5 bases). Germline-derived CDR1 and CDR2 are SGHVS and FQNEAQ. Trimming removed 1 base at V and 2 bases at J, with 8 bases between. The CDR3 consists of 14 residues.

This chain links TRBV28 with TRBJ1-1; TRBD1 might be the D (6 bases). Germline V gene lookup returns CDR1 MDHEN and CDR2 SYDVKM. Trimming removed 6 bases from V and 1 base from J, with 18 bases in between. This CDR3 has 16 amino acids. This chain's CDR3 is CASSRRDGRGNTEAFF. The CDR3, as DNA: TGTGCCAGCAGCCGACGGGACGGCAGGGGGAACACTGAAGCTTTCTTT.

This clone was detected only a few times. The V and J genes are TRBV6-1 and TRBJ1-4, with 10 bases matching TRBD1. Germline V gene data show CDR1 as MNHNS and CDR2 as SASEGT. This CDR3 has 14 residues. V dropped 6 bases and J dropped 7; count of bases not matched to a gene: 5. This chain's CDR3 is CASRPGTGVEKLFF. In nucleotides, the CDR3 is TGTGCCAGCAGACCCGGGACAGGGGTTGAAAAACTGTTTTTT.

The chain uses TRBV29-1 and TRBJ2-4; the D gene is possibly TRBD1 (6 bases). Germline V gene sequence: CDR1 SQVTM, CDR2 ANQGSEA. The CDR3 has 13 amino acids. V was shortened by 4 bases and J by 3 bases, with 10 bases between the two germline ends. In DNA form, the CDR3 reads TGCAGCGTTGTAGGGGACAACAAAAACATTCAGTACTTC. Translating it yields CSVVGDNKNIQYF.

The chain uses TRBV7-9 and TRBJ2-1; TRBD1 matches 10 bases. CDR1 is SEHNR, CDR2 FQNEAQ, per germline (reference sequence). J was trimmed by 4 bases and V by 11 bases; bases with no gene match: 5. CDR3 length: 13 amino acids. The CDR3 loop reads CALGTGAYNEQFF. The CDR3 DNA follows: TGTGCCCTTGGGACAGGGGCTTACAATGAGCAGTTCTTC.

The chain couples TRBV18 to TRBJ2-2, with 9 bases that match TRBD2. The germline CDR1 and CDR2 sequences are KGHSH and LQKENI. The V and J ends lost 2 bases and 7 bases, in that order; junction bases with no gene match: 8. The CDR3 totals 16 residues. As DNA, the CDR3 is TGTGCCAGCTCACCAGGCGGGAGGGCCCGAGACGGGGAGCTGTTTTTT. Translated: CASSPGGRARDGELFF.

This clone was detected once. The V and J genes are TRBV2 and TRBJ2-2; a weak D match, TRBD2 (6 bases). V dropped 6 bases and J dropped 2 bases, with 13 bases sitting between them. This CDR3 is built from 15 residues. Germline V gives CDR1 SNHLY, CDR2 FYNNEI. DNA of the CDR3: TGTGCCAGCAGCATTTCCGGGAGCAACACCGGGGAGCTGTTTTTT. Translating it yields CASSISGSNTGELFF. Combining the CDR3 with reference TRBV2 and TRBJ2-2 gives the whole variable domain EPEVTQTPSHQVTQMGQEVILRCVPISNHLYFYWYRQILGQKVEFLVSFYNNEISEKSEIFDDQFSVERPDGSNFTLKIRSTKLEDSAMYFCASSISGSNTGELFFGEGSRLTVL.

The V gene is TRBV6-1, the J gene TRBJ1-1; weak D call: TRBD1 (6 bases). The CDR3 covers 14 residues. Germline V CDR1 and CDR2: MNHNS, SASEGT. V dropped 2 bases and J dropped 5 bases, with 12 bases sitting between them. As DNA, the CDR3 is TGTGCCAGCAGTGAACAGGGGAGAGGGACTGAAGCTTTCTTT. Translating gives CASSEQGRGTEAFF.

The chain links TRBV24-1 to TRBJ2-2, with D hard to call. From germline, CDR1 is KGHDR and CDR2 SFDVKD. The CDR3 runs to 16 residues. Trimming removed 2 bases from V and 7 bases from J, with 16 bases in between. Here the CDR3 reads CATSDSFGRRGGELFF. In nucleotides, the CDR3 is TGTGCCACCAGTGATTCCTTCGGTCGGCGAGGCGGGGAGCTGTTTTTT.

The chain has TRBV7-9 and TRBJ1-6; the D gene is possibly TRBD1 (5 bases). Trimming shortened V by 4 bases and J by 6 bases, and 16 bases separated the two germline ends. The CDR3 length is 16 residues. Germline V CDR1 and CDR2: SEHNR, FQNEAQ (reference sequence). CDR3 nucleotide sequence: TGTGCCAGCAGCTCCTCTTACCGGGGGAGTAATTCACCCCTCCACTTT. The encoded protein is CASSSSYRGSNSPLHF.

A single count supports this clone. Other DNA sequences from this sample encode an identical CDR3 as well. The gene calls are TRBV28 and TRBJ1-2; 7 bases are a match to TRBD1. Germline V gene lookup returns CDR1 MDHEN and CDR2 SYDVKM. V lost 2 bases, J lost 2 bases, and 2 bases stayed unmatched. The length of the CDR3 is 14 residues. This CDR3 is CASSLKGANYGYTF. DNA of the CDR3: TGTGCCAGCAGTTTAAAGGGGGCGAACTATGGCTACACCTTC.

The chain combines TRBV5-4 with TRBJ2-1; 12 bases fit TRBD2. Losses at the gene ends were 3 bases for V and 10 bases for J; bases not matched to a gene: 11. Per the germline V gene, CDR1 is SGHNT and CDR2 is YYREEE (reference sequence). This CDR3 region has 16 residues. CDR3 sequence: CASSSSSLAGGVEQFF. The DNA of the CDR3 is TGTGCCAGCAGCTCTTCCAGTCTAGCGGGGGGGGTGGAGCAGTTCTTC.

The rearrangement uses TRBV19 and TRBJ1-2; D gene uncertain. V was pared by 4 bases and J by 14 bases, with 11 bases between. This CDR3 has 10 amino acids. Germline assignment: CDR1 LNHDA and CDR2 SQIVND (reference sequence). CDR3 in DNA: TGTGCCAGTAGTAATGGGCTTTGGACCTTC. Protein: CASSNGLWTF. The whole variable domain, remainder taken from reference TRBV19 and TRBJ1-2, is DGGITQSPKYLFRKEGQNVTLSCEQNLNHDAMYWYRQDPGQGLRLIYYSQIVNDFQKGDIAEGYSVSREKKESFPLTVTSAQKNPTAFYLCASSNGLWTFGSGTRLTVV.

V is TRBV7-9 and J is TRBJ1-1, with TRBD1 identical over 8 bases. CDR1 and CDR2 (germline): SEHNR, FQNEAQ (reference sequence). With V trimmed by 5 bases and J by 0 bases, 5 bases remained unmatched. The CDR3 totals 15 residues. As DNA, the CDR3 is TGTGCCAGCAGCCCCCGGACAGGGATGAACACTGAAGCTTTCTTT. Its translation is CASSPRTGMNTEAFF.

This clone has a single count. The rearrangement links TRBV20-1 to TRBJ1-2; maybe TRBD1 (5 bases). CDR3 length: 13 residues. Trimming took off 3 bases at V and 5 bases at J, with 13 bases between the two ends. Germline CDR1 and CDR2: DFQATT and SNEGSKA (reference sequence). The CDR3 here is CSASSDKSYGYTF. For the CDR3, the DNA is TGCAGTGCTAGTTCGGACAAGAGTTATGGCTACACCTTC.

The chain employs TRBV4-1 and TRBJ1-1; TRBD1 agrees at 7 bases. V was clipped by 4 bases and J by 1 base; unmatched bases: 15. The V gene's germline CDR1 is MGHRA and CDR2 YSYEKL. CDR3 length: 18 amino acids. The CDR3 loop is CASSPGGGRLMRNTEAFF. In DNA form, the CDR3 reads TGCGCCAGCAGCCCGGGAGGGGGCAGGTTGATGAGGAACACTGAAGCTTTCTTT.

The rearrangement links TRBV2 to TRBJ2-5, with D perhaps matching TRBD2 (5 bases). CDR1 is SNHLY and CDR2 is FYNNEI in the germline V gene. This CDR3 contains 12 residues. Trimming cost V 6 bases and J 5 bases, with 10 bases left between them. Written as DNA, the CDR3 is TGTGCCAGCAGCCGGACTCGGGAGACCCAGTACTTC. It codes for CASSRTRETQYF.

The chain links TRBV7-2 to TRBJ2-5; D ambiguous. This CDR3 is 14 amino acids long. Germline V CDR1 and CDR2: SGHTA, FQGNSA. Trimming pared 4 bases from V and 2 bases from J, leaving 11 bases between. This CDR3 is CASSSAEVQETQYF. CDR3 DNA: TGTGCCAGCAGCTCGGCAGAGGTTCAAGAGACCCAGTACTTC. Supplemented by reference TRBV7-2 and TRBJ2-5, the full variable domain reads GAGVSQSPSNKVTEKGKDVELRCDPISGHTALYWYRQSLGQGLEFLIYFQGNSAPDKSGLPSDRFSAERTGGSVSTLTIQRTQQEDSAVYLCASSSAEVQETQYFGPGTRLLVL.

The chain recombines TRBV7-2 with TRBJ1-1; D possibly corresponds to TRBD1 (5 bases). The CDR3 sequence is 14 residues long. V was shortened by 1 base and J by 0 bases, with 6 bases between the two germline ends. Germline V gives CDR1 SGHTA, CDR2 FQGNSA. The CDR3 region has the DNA TGTGCCAGCAGCTTAGAGGGGATGAACACTGAAGCTTTCTTT. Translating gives CASSLEGMNTEAFF.

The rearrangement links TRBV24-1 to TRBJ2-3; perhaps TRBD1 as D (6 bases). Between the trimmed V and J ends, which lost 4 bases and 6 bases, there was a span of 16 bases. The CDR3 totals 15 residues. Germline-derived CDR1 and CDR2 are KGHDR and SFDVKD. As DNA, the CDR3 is TGTGCCACCAGTGACCGGGACACAAGGTCGGATACGCAGTATTTT. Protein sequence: CATSDRDTRSDTQYF.